Below are 21 T cell receptor beta chains sequenced from a single sample in a study of identical twins' blood T cells. TCRdb re-analysed the 5' RACE reads in MiXCR, keeping a single row per CDR3 protein. The data contain hundreds of thousands of distinct CDR3 sequences, more than 25% of them seen just once; the ten biggest clones take up about 6%. The sample taken for sequencing was PBMCs. These receptors originate from a woman aged 18-50 years in good health.

A remark on this clonotype: At one boundary the junction diverges from the germline segment, which might be a read error. In DNA form, the CDR3 reads TGTGCCAGCAGTGAAGAATGGGGCACTGGAGCTTTCTTT. Translation: CASSEEWGTGAFF. The chain uses TRBV25-1 and TRBJ1-1, with TRBD1 as a possible D gene (5 bases). Germline values: CDR1 MGHDK, CDR2 SYGVNS. The CDR3 loop spans 13 amino acids.

This clonotype was seen at least ten times. J is TRBJ1-1 and V is TRBV5-1, with no clear D. The CDR3 is 13 amino acids. V gave up 5 bases and J gave up 0 bases, with 8 bases separating them. Germline CDR1 reads SGHRS; CDR2 reads YFSETQ. The CDR3, as DNA: TGCGCCAGCAGGAACCTCATGAACACTGAAGCTTTCTTT. Protein product: CASRNLMNTEAFF. Combining the CDR3 with reference TRBV5-1 and TRBJ1-1 gives the whole variable domain KAGVTQTPRYLIKTRGQQVTLSCSPISGHRSVSWYQQTPGQGLQFLFEYFSETQRNKGNFPGRFSGRQFSNSRSEMNVSTLELGDSALYLCASRNLMNTEAFFGQGTRLTVV.

This sequence joins TRBV12-3 or TRBV12-4 and TRBJ2-1; D is possibly TRBD1 (7 bases). Deletions cut 1 base from V and 3 bases from J, with 13 bases between. This CDR3 contains 16 residues. The CDR3 DNA reads TGTGCCAGCAGTTTAGATTGGCAGGGGGGCTACAATGAGCAGTTCTTC. Protein product: CASSLDWQGGYNEQFF.

This clonotype was counted once. Possible read error: a much larger clone is one base away. The CDR3 DNA reads as TGCAGTGCTGATAGGGGGCAGATGGGAGATACGAAGTATTTT. It translates to CSADRGQMGDTKYF. The J gene is TRBJ2-3, the V gene TRBV20-1, with 7 nucleotides matching TRBD1. Per the germline V gene, CDR1 is DFQATT and CDR2 is SNEGSKA (reference sequence). The CDR3 consists of 14 residues.

This clonotype was counted ten times or more. The chain employs TRBV20-1 and TRBJ1-1, with D uncertain. Deletions cut 1 base from V and 0 bases from J, with 6 bases between. This CDR3 has 13 residues. Germline lookup yields CDR1 DFQATT and CDR2 SNEGSKA (reference sequence). CDR3 in amino acids: CSARAGMNTEAFF. The CDR3, as DNA: TGCAGTGCTAGAGCCGGAATGAACACTGAAGCTTTCTTT.

The chain links TRBV2 to TRBJ1-1; a possible D gene is TRBD1 (5 bases). The V end lost 3 bases, the J end lost 11 bases, and 7 bases lay between the germline ends. Germline assignment: CDR1 SNHLY and CDR2 FYNNEI. The CDR3 length is 10 residues. The CDR3 protein is CASSDRVAFF. The CDR3 bases are TGTGCCAGCAGTGACAGGGTGGCTTTCTTT.

This rearrangement joins TRBV2 to TRBJ1-1; D not certain. Deletions cut 2 bases from V and 5 bases from J, with 18 bases between. The CDR3 sequence is 16 residues long. Germline-derived CDR1 and CDR2 are SNHLY and FYNNEI. CDR3 bases: TGTGCCAGCAGTGAATTCCAGTGGCTCGGAGGGACTGAAGCTTTCTTT. It encodes CASSEFQWLGGTEAFF. Drawing the rest from reference TRBV2 and TRBJ1-1, the complete variable domain is EPEVTQTPSHQVTQMGQEVILRCVPISNHLYFYWYRQILGQKVEFLVSFYNNEISEKSEIFDDQFSVERPDGSNFTLKIRSTKLEDSAMYFCASSEFQWLGGTEAFFGQGTRLTVV.

This clonotype was detected many times. This chain joins TRBV29-1 and TRBJ2-2; a weak D match, TRBD2 (6 bases). Germline V lookup: CDR1 SQVTM, CDR2 ANQGSEA. This CDR3 spans 15 amino acids. The ends were cut back, 4 bases at V and 0 bases at J, with 12 bases in the middle. The CDR3 DNA sequence: TGCAGCGTTGTGGGAGGCAGCGCGAACACCGGGGAGCTGTTTTTT. The encoded protein is CSVVGGSANTGELFF.

With respect to this clonotype: The junction differs from germline at one of its ends, possibly a read error. The chain couples TRBV10-1 to TRBJ1-5; tentative D call: TRBD1 (6 bases). Germline-derived CDR1 and CDR2 are WNHNN and SYGVQD (reference sequence). The CDR3 has 13 residues. The CDR3 nucleotides are TGCGCCAGCGGTGAGGGGGAGGGTAAGCCCCAGCATTTT. Translation gives CASGEGEGKPQHF.

This clonotype appeared a few times. The chain has TRBV7-9 and TRBJ1-1; D is ambiguous. The V gene's germline CDR1 is SEHNR and CDR2 FQNEAQ (reference sequence). This CDR3 is built from 12 residues. The V end was cut by 1 base, the J end by 11 bases, with 11 bases between. The CDR3 sequence: CASSLEAGDAFF. CDR3 nucleotide sequence: TGTGCCAGCAGCTTAGAGGCAGGAGACGCTTTCTTT.

The chain is built from TRBV10-3 and TRBJ1-1, with 7 bases lining up with TRBD1. V shed 7 bases, J shed 4 bases, and the junction held 6 bases outside the gene matches. The CDR3 totals 13 residues. CDR1 is ENHRY, CDR2 SYGVKD, per germline. In DNA, the CDR3 is TGTGCCATCACGTCTGCAGGGGGCACTGAAGCTTTCTTT. As protein: CAITSAGGTEAFF.

Note on this clonotype: Compared with germline, one end of the junction differs, possibly owing to a read error. J is TRBJ1-2 and V is TRBV12-5, with D perhaps TRBD1 (5 bases). The CDR3 totals 15 residues. From germline, CDR1 is LGHNT and CDR2 FRNRAP. In nucleotides, the CDR3 is TGTGCTAGTGGTTTGGCGACAGTAAGAAACTATGGCTGCACCTTC. This gives the protein CASGLATVRNYGCTF.

This clonotype has only one observation. The chain joins TRBV14 to TRBJ2-1; no firm D call. Trimming removed 0 bases from V and 15 bases from J, with 15 bases in between. The CDR3 consists of 13 residues. From germline, CDR1 is SGHDN and CDR2 FVKESK. The CDR3 DNA follows: TGTGCCAGCAGCCAAGATCTTGGCGTGAATGGGTTCTTC. Its translation is CASSQDLGVNGFF.

This chain joins TRBV11-3 and TRBJ1-2; weak D call: TRBD1 (6 bases). This CDR3 region has 15 residues. V shed 2 bases and J shed 4 bases, with 14 bases lying between them. Germline V gene data show CDR1 as SGHNT and CDR2 as YENEEA. CDR3 in DNA: TGTGCCAGCAGCTTACAGACAGGCAATCTCTATGGCTACACCTTC. It yields the protein CASSLQTGNLYGYTF.

The genes are TRBV9 and TRBJ1-1, with TRBD1 matching 7 bases. CDR1 is SGDLS, CDR2 YYNGEE, per germline. The CDR3 length is 14 residues. V shed 3 bases and J 1 base; nucleotides not matched to a gene: 3. The CDR3 protein is CASSGGQRNTEAFF. The DNA of the CDR3 is TGTGCCAGCAGCGGGGGACAGAGGAACACTGAAGCTTTCTTT.

In nucleotides, the CDR3 is TGTGCCATCAGTGAGTCGAGGTCCACCGGGGAGCTGTTTTTT. Protein product: CAISESRSTGELFF. The chain has TRBV10-3 and TRBJ2-2; D call uncertain. CDR1 and CDR2 (germline): ENHRY, SYGVKD. The CDR3 covers 14 residues. V was clipped by 0 bases and J by 4 bases, with 6 bases between them.

The V and J genes are TRBV5-5 and TRBJ1-3, with D perhaps TRBD1 (6 bases). This CDR3 contains 15 residues. V lost 0 bases to trimming and J lost 4 bases, with 11 bases between them. Germline assignment: CDR1 SGHKS and CDR2 YYEKEE (reference sequence). The CDR3 reads CASSLAGAAGNTIYF. The CDR3 DNA reads as TGTGCCAGCAGCTTGGCGGGGGCTGCGGGAAACACCATATATTTT.

V and J are TRBV7-2 and TRBJ1-4; D not resolved. This CDR3 contains 15 residues. Germline values: CDR1 SGHTA, CDR2 FQGNSA. V gave up 1 base and J gave up 8 bases, with 14 bases separating them. The CDR3 sequence: CASSLVAREREKLFF. For the CDR3, the DNA is TGTGCCAGCAGCTTAGTCGCAAGGGAGAGAGAAAAACTGTTTTTT.

The chain joins TRBV3-1 to TRBJ1-1; the D gene is possibly TRBD1 (6 bases). This CDR3 has 14 residues. Germline V lookup: CDR1 LGHDT, CDR2 YNNKEL (reference sequence). The V gene lost 4 bases and the J gene lost 3 bases, with 12 bases spanning the gap. CDR3 sequence: CASSLIPGDTEAFF. CDR3 bases: TGTGCCAGCAGCCTAATCCCAGGGGACACTGAAGCTTTCTTT. Full variable domain (outside the CDR3, taken from reference TRBV3-1 and TRBJ1-1): DTAVSQTPKYLVTQMGNDKSIKCEQNLGHDTMYWYKQDSKKFLKIMFSYNNKELIINETVPNRFSPKSPDKAHLNLHINSLELGDSAVYFCASSLIPGDTEAFFGQGTRLTVV.

This clonotype was seen a single time. A single base separates this from a much larger clone, so it may be a read error. This rearrangement joins TRBV2 to TRBJ1-4; D remains ambiguous. Germline CDR1 and CDR2: SNHLY and FYNNEI. The CDR3 loop spans 14 amino acids. V dropped 4 bases and J dropped 8 bases, with 14 bases sitting between them. The CDR3 DNA is TGTGCCAGCAGTGTCATAGACGGCCGGGAAAAACTGTTTTTT. Translated: CASSVIDGREKLFF.

This clonotype was recorded a few times. The chain has TRBV6-5 and TRBJ2-1; TRBD2 matches 10 bases. J lost 9 bases, V lost 2 bases, and 13 bases had no gene match. The germline V gene encodes CDR1 MNHEY and CDR2 SVGAGI. The CDR3 loop spans 17 amino acids. CDR3 sequence reads: CASSYLGPSGRVTEQFF. In DNA form, the CDR3 reads TGTGCCAGCAGTTACCTCGGGCCTAGCGGGAGAGTGACTGAGCAGTTCTTC.